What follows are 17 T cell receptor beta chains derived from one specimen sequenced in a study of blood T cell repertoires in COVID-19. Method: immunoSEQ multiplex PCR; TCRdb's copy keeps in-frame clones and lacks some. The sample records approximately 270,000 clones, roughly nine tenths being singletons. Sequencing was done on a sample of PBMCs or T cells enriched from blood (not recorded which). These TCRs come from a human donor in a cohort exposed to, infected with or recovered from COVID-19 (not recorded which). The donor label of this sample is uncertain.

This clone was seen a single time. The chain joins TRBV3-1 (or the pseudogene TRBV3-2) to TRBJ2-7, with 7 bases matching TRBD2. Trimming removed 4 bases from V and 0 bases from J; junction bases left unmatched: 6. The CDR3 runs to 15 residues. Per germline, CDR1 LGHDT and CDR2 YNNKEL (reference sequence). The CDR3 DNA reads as TGTGCCAGCAGCCCTGCCGGGGGGAGCTCCTACGAGCAGTACTTC. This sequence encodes CASSPAGGSSYEQYF.

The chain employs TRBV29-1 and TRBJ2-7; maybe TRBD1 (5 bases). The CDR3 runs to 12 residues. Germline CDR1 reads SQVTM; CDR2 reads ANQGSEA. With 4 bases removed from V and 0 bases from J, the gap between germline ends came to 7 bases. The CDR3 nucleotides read TGCAGCGTTGCAGGGAACTCCTACGAGCAGTACTTC. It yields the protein CSVAGNSYEQYF.

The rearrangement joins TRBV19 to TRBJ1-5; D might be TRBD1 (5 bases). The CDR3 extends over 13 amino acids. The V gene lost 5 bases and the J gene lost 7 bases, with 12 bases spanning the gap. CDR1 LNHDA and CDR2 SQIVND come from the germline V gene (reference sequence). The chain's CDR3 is CASSFQGDQPQHF. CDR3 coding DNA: TGTGCCAGTAGTTTCCAGGGTGACCAGCCCCAGCATTTT.

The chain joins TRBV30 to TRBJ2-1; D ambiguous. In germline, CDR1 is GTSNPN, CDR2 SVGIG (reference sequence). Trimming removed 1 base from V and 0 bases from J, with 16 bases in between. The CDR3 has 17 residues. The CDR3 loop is CAWSGGVTKSSYNEQFF. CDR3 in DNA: TGTGCCTGGAGTGGTGGTGTCACTAAGAGCTCCTACAATGAGCAGTTCTTC.

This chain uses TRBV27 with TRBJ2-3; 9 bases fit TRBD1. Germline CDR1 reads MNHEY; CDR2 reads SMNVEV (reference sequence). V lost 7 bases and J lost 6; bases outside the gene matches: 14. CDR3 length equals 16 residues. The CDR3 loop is CASNWGGTGQYDTQYF. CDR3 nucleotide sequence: TGTGCCAGCAATTGGGGCGGGACAGGGCAGTATGATACGCAGTATTTT.

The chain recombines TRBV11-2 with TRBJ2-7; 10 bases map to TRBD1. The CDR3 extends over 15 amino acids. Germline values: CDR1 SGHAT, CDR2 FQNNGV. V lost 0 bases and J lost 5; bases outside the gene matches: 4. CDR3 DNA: TGTGCCAGCAGCTTAGATCTGACAGGGGGCGACGAGCAGTACTTC. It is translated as CASSLDLTGGDEQYF.

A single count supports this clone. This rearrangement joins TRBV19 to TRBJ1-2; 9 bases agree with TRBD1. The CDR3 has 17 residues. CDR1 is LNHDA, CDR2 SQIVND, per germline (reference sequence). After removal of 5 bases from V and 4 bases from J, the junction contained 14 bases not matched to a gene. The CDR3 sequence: CASSLLRTGAFVYGYTF. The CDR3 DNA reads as TGTGCCAGTAGTCTCCTAAGGACAGGGGCTTTCGTCTATGGCTACACCTTC.

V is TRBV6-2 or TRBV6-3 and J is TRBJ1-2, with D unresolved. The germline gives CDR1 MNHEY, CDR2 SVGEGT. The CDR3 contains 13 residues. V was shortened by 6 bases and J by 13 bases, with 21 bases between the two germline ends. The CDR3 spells CASSEDGVGVITF. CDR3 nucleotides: TGTGCCAGCAGCGAAGACGGGGTTGGGGTCATCACCTTC.

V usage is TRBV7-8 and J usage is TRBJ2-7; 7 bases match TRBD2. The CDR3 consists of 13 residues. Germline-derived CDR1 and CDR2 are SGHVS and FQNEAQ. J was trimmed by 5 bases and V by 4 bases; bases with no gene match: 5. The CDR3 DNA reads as TGTGCCAGCAGCTCTCTGGGGGGGGACGAGCAGTACTTC. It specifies CASSSLGGDEQYF.

DNA of the CDR3: TGTGCTAGTGGTTTTTTAGTTGGGGGCGCGGGTCAGCCCCAGCATTTT. This gives the protein CASGFLVGGAGQPQHF. The chain has TRBV12-5 and TRBJ1-5; the D gene is possibly TRBD1 (6 bases). Germline V CDR1 and CDR2: LGHNT, FRNRAP. The CDR3 sequence is 16 residues long. The germline V and J ends were trimmed by 3 bases and 6 bases, with 18 bases remaining between them.

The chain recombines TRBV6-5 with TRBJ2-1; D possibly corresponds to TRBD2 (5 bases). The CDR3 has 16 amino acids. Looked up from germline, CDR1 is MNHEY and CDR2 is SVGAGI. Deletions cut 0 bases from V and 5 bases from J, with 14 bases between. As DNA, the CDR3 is TGTGCCAGCAGTTACTCGGAGGTGAGCCTCAACAATGAGCAGTTCTTC. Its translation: CASSYSEVSLNNEQFF.

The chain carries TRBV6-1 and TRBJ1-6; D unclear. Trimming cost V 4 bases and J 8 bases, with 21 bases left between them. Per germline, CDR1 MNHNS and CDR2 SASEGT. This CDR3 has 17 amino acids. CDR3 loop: CASSAPLSGSPHSPLHF. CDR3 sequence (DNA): TGTGCCAGCAGTGCCCCTCTGAGCGGATCCCCACATTCACCCCTCCACTTT.

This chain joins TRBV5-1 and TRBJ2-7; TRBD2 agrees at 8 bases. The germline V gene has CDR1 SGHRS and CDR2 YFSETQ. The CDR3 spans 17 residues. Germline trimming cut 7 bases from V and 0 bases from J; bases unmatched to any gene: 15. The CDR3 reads CASSPRSGADPSYEQYF. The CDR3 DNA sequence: TGCGCCAGCTCCCCGCGTAGCGGGGCGGACCCCTCCTACGAGCAGTACTTC. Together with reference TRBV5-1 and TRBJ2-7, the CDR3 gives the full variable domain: KAGVTQTPRYLIKTRGQQVTLSCSPISGHRSVSWYQQTPGQGLQFLFEYFSETQRNKGNFPGRFSGRQFSNSRSEMNVSTLELGDSALYLCASSPRSGADPSYEQYFGPGTRLTVT.

Here the CDR3 reads CASTGDYGYTF. In nucleotides, the CDR3 is TGTGCCAGCACAGGGGACTATGGCTACACCTTC. The rearrangement joins TRBV18 to TRBJ1-2; TRBD1 matches at 7 bases. The CDR3 is 11 amino acids. CDR1 and CDR2 from the germline V gene are KGHSH and LQKENI. Trimming removed 8 bases from V and 3 bases from J; junction bases left unmatched: 0. Combining the CDR3 with reference TRBV18 and TRBJ1-2 gives the whole variable domain NAGVMQNPRHLVRRRGQEARLRCSPMKGHSHVYWYRQLPEEGLKFMVYLQKENIIDESGMPKERFSAEFPKEGPSILRIQQVVRGDSAAYFCASTGDYGYTFGSGTRLTVV.

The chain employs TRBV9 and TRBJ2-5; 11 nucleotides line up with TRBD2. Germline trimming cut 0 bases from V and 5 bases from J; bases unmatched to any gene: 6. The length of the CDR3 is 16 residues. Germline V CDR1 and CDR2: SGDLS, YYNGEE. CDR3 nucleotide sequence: TGTGCCAGCAGCGTAGTGACTAGCGGGGAAGGGGAGACCCAGTACTTC. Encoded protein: CASSVVTSGEGETQYF.

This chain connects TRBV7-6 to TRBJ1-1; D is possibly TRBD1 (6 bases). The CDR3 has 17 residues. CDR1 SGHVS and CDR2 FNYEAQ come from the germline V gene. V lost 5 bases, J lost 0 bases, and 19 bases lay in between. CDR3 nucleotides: TGTGCCAGCAGCCCTCACAGGGATTGGACGATGAACACTGAAGCTTTCTTT. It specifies CASSPHRDWTMNTEAFF.

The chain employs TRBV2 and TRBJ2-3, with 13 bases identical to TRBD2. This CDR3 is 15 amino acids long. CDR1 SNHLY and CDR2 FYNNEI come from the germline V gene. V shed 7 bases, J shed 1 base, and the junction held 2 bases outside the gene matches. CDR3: CASKGTSGGTDTQYF. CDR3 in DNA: TGTGCCAGCAAGGGGACTAGCGGGGGCACAGATACGCAGTATTTT.